This T cell receptor beta chain came from a study of blood T cell repertoires in COVID-19. About the research overall: Acute and convalescent COVID-19 specimens originated in the United States, Italy and Spain. Sources were T cells, B-cell-depleted T cells, or PBMCs; the material itself was cDNA or gDNA.

The V gene's germline CDR1 is SEHNR and CDR2 FQNEAQ (reference sequence). The V gene end was trimmed by 5 bases and the J gene end by 2 bases; junction bases not matched to a gene: 3. The CDR3 is 15 amino acids. Per the original data handling: Reference gene primer amplification in the assay estimated nucleated cell counts. TCRdb's copy holds only in-frame clones and misses some; the assay was immunoSEQ multiplex PCR. V, J and clone size are those of that table, while D and trimming were read from the DNA. The top ten clones hold around 4% of a sample with 100,000 to 150,000 clones, around 80% of them seen once.

This receptor was obtained from a woman aged 50 to 60 with acute or convalescent COVID-19. Sequences were obtained from peripheral blood. V gene TRBV7-9 combines with J gene TRBJ1-3; 10 bases agree with TRBD1. CDR3 DNA sequence: TGTGCCAGCAGCCGAGGGACAGGGGCTGGAAACACCATATATTTT. It yields the protein CASSRGTGAGNTIYF. Full variable domain (missing parts from reference TRBV7-9 and TRBJ1-3): DTGVSQNPRHKITKRGQNVTFRCDPISEHNRLYWYRQTLGQGPEFLTYFQNEAQLEKSRLLSDRFSAERPKGSFSTLEIQRTEQGDSAMYLCASSRGTGAGNTIYFGEGSWLTVV.